This is a list of T cell receptor beta chains from one sample in a study of T cell repertoires in cytomegalovirus infection. These receptors' antigens are unknown. In TCRdb, the reads were re-called with MiXCR into one record per CDR3 protein. The data contain 570,000 or so distinct CDR3 sequences, approximately 40% of them singletons. Sequencing was performed on cultured PBMCs, taken from culture after CMV antigen stimulation. Receptor source: a human donor in good health (CMV status not recorded). Some clones in this sample may be carry-over from other donors' samples. The CDR3 runs from the conserved cysteine through the conserved F or W. The D gene is left open where the match is weak. For some rows the clone size is stated as once, few or many, or as a class when expanded; others skip it.

v_gene	j_gene	d_gene	abundance	CDR3nt	CDR3aa
TRBV10-2	TRBJ2-6	TRBD1	-	TGCGCCAGCCGAGGGGGCAGTAGCTCTGGGGCCAACGTCCTGACTTTC	CASRGGSSSGANVLTF
TRBV7-6	TRBJ2-1	TRBD2	-	TGTGCCAGCATCCCTAGCGGGGGGGCCCCAAGTGAGCAGTTCTTC	CASIPSGGAPSEQFF
TRBV7-2	TRBJ2-7	-	-	TGTGCCAGCAGAAGAGGGGGGTACGAGCAGTACTTC	CASRRGGYEQYF
TRBV6-6	TRBJ2-2	-	-	TGTGCCAGCAGTAAGAGGGAGACCGGGGAGCTGTTTTTT	CASSKRETGELFF
TRBV7-9	TRBJ2-1	TRBD2	-	TGTGCCAGCAGGGGGGAGGGTGAGCAGTTCTTC	CASRGEGEQFF
TRBV7-2	TRBJ1-4	-	many	TGTGCCAGCAGCACCCGGGGAGATAATGAAAAACTGTTTTTT	CASSTRGDNEKLFF
TRBV6-1	TRBJ1-2	-	few	TGTGCCAGCAGGCAGCCACAGGCTCTTAACTATGGCTACACCTTC	CASRQPQALNYGYTF
TRBV12-3/TRBV12-4	TRBJ2-5	-	-	TGTGCCAGCAGTTCACCTCAGGGAGGTGAAGAGACCCAGTACTTC	CASSSPQGGEETQYF
TRBV15	TRBJ1-6	-	-	TGTGCCACCAGCAGAGATCCCAATTCACCCCTCCACTTT	CATSRDPNSPLHF
TRBV20-1	TRBJ2-5	TRBD2	few	TGCAGTGCTAGAGTGGCGGGGGGGCGAGAGACCCAGTACTTC	CSARVAGGRETQYF
TRBV7-2	TRBJ2-1	-	few	TGTGCCAGCAGCACCACCTCTAGGTCCTACAATGAGCAGTTCTTC	CASSTTSRSYNEQFF
TRBV6-2/TRBV6-3	TRBJ2-7	-	few	TGTGCCAGCAGTTACGCGCCAGGGGCGAAGTACTTC	CASSYAPGAKYF
TRBV7-2	TRBJ2-7	TRBD2	-	TGTGCCAGCAGCCCCGGAGCGGGAGGTTATTCTGGCGAGCAGTACTTC	CASSPGAGGYSGEQYF
TRBV20-1	TRBJ1-1	TRBD1	few	TGCAGTGCTAGAGAGCCGGGGACAGGGGGCACTGAAGCTTTCTTT	CSAREPGTGGTEAFF
TRBV10-3	TRBJ1-2	-	-	TGTGCCATCAGTGGGGAGACACAGGCCTATGGCTACACCTTC	CAISGETQAYGYTF
TRBV6-1	TRBJ1-5	-	few	TGCGACAGCTCGATGGGGGGGCAGCCCCAGCATTTT	CDSSMGGQPQHF
TRBV6-1	TRBJ1-3	-	-	TGTGCCAGCTTTCCGGATACTGGACGTGTCGGAAACACCATATATTTT	CASFPDTGRVGNTIYF
TRBV6-5	TRBJ2-6	-	few	TGTGCCAGCAGTTACGGAGAGGGTTCTGGGGCCAACGTCCTGACTTTC	CASSYGEGSGANVLTF
TRBV7-8	TRBJ1-4	-	-	TGTGCCAGCAGCCCCTTGACCCGGTCGGAAAAACTGTTTTTT	CASSPLTRSEKLFF
TRBV7-8	TRBJ2-4	TRBD1	few	TGTGCCAGCAGCGGGCTCTCCGGGACAGCGATTAACATTCAGTACTTC	CASSGLSGTAINIQYF
TRBV19	TRBJ1-3	TRBD1	-	TGTGCCAGTACCGCCGGGACAGGGAACGGAAACACCATATATTTT	CASTAGTGNGNTIYF
TRBV7-6	TRBJ2-2	TRBD1	few	TGTGCCAGCAGCTTTCCCCGCCCAGGGACAGGGAGTGTGGCGAACACCGGGGAGCTGTTTTTT	CASSFPRPGTGSVANTGELFF
TRBV6-1	TRBJ1-1	-	-	TGTGCCAGCAGTTACCGTTGGGGCACTGAAGCTTTCTTT	CASSYRWGTEAFF
TRBV18	TRBJ2-4	TRBD1	few	TGTGCCAGCTCCGGACAGGGTGGTAGTAAAAACATTCAGTACTTC	CASSGQGGSKNIQYF
TRBV4-1	TRBJ1-1	TRBD1	few	TGCGCCAGCAGCTTTCCCGGGACAGGGAAGAACACTGAAGCTTTCTTT	CASSFPGTGKNTEAFF
TRBV6-6	TRBJ1-4	-	-	TGTGCCAGCCGCCGCAGGTCTAATGAAAAACTGTTTTTT	CASRRRSNEKLFF
TRBV7-2	TRBJ2-3	TRBD1	few	TGTGCCAGCAGCACCGGGACAGGGGTGACAGATACGCAGTATTTT	CASSTGTGVTDTQYF
TRBV6-2/TRBV6-3	TRBJ2-4	-	-	TGTGCCAGCAGTTACTCGATGTATTCGGTACTAGCCAAAAACATTCAGTACTTC	CASSYSMYSVLAKNIQYF
TRBV19	TRBJ2-1	TRBD2	-	TGTGCCAGTCGCCCCGGGACTACCAATGAGCAGTTCTTC	CASRPGTTNEQFF
TRBV7-8	TRBJ2-7	-	many	TGTGCCAGCAGCCGACGGACGGTGTACAGGGACGAGCAGTACTTC	CASSRRTVYRDEQYF
TRBV7-2	TRBJ2-7	-	many	TGTGCCAGCACCCATAGAGGGGGGGGCAGCTCCTACGAGCAGTACTTC	CASTHRGGGSSYEQYF
TRBV10-2	TRBJ2-3	TRBD2	few	TGCGCCAGCAGTGAGTCAGGACTAGCGGGAGATGGAGATACGCAGTATTTT	CASSESGLAGDGDTQYF
TRBV2	TRBJ2-2	-	-	TGTGCCAGCAGGCCCAAACCCGGGGCCTCCCTAACCGGGGAGCTGTTTTTT	CASRPKPGASLTGELFF
TRBV7-9	TRBJ2-1	-	-	TGTGCCAGCACCCGAGGCAATGAGCAGTTCTTC	CASTRGNEQFF
TRBV6-2/TRBV6-3	TRBJ2-7	TRBD2	-	TGTGCCAGCAGTTACCCAGGGACTACCTTCTACGAGCAGTACTTC	CASSYPGTTFYEQYF
TRBV18	TRBJ1-5	-	-	TGTGCCAGCTCGCCAGAAATCAATCAGCCCCAGCATTTT	CASSPEINQPQHF
TRBV2	TRBJ2-1	-	-	TGTGCCAGCAGTGAAGGCCCTAGCATGTACAATGAGCAGTTCTTC	CASSEGPSMYNEQFF
TRBV7-8	TRBJ2-7	-	few	TGTGCCAGCAGCTTAGCATGGACCTACGAGCAGTACTTC	CASSLAWTYEQYF
TRBV7-2	TRBJ2-7	-	once	TGTGCCAGGACCGCCTTGGAGCAGTACTTC	CARTALEQYF
TRBV29-1	TRBJ2-1	-	-	TGCAGCGTCCGTGACTCGCTTACGGCGTCTCGGTTC	CSVRDSLTASRF
TRBV6-1	TRBJ2-4	-	-	TGTGCCAGCAGTGAACTTCGTGTTATGAGGTACATTCAGTACTTC	CASSELRVMRYIQYF
TRBV7-2	TRBJ2-5	-	few	TGTGCCAGCAGCCTTAGGAGGGCCAGAGAGACCCAGTACTTC	CASSLRRARETQYF
TRBV20-1	TRBJ1-6	TRBD1	-	TGCAGTGCTAGATCGCCGGGACAGTATAATTCACCCCTCCACTTT	CSARSPGQYNSPLHF
TRBV4-3	TRBJ1-3	-	-	TGCGCCAGCAGCCAAACAGGGTCTGGAAACACCATATATTTT	CASSQTGSGNTIYF
TRBV11-3	TRBJ1-1	TRBD1	many	TGTGCCAGCAGCGGTGACAGGGGTCGAACTTTCTTT	CASSGDRGRTFF
TRBV6-6	TRBJ1-1	-	-	TGTGCCAGCAGCTACTGGGGGCTCGGGAACACTGAAGCTTTCTTT	CASSYWGLGNTEAFF
TRBV12-3/TRBV12-4	TRBJ2-7	-	few	TGTGCCAGCAGTTTCTTGGATTTTAAGTACTTC	CASSFLDFKYF
TRBV27	TRBJ2-2	TRBD1	once	TGTGCCAGCAGTTCGTGGGACAGGGTGGGGACCGGGGAGCTGTTTTTT	CASSSWDRVGTGELFF
TRBV20-1	TRBJ2-7	TRBD1	-	TGCAGTGCTAGTAGGGGGCGGAACGAGCAGTACTTC	CSASRGRNEQYF
TRBV28	TRBJ1-5	-	-	TGTGCCAGCAGCTCAGCACAGGGTTATAAGGGTGGGAGCAATCAGCCCCAGCATTTT	CASSSAQGYKGGSNQPQHF
TRBV7-9	TRBJ2-3	TRBD1	-	TGTGCCAGCAGCAGACAGGGGGATGGCACAGATACGCAGTATTTT	CASSRQGDGTDTQYF
TRBV7-2	TRBJ1-2	-	many	TGTGCCAGCAGCTTAGATAGGTCCATAGGGGGCTACACCTTC	CASSLDRSIGGYTF
TRBV10-3	TRBJ2-7	-	-	TGTGCCATCGGTCAACCCTCCTACGAGCAGTACTTC	CAIGQPSYEQYF
TRBV28	TRBJ2-7	-	-	TGTGCCAGCAGTTTATTGCGGAGCGGCGAGCAGTACTTC	CASSLLRSGEQYF
TRBV7-2	TRBJ2-1	TRBD2	-	TGTGCCAGCAGCTTAACTCTACTCGGGAGGGGGTCCTACAATGAGCAGTTCTTC	CASSLTLLGRGSYNEQFF